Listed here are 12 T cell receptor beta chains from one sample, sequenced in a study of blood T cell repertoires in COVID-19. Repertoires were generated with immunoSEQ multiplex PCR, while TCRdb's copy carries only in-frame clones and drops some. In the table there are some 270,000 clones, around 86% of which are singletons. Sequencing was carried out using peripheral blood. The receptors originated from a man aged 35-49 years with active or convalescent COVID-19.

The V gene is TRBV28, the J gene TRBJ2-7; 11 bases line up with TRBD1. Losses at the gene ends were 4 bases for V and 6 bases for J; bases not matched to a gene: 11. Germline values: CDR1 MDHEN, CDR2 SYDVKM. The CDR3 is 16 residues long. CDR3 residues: CASSSWTGGDSGEQYF. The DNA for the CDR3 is TGTGCCAGCAGTTCCTGGACAGGGGGCGATTCTGGCGAGCAGTACTTC.

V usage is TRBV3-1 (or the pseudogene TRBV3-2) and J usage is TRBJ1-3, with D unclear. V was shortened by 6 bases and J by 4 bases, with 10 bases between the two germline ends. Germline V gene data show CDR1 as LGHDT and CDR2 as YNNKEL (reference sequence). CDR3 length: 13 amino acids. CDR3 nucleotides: TGTGCCAGCAGTCTTACTGCGGGAAACACCATATATTTT. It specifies CASSLTAGNTIYF.

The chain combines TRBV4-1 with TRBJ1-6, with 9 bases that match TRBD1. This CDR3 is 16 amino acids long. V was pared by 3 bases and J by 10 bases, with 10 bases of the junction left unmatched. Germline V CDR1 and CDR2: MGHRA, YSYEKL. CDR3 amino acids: CASSHSPGQGQSPLHF. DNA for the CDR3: TGCGCCAGCAGCCATTCTCCGGGACAGGGTCAATCACCCCTCCACTTT.

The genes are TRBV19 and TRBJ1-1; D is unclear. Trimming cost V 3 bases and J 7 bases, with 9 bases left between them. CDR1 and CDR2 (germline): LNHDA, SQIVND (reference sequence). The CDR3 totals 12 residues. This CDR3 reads CASSMVRGEAFF. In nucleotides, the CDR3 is TGTGCCAGTAGTATGGTCCGGGGTGAAGCTTTCTTT.

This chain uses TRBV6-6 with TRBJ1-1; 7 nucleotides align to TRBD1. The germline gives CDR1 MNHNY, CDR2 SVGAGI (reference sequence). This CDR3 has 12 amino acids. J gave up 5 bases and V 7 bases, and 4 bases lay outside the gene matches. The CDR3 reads CASNLGQTEAFF. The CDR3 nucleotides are TGTGCCAGCAACTTGGGACAGACTGAAGCTTTCTTT.

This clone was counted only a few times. CDR3 in amino acids: CASSRRGQGISGANVLTF. The CDR3 coding sequence is TGCGCCAGCTCGCGAAGGGGACAGGGTATCTCTGGGGCCAACGTCCTGACTTTC. The V gene is TRBV5-1, the J gene TRBJ2-6; 9 bases are a match to TRBD1. CDR3 length equals 18 residues. J lost 0 bases, V lost 7 bases, and 11 bases had no gene match. From germline, CDR1 is SGHRS and CDR2 YFSETQ.

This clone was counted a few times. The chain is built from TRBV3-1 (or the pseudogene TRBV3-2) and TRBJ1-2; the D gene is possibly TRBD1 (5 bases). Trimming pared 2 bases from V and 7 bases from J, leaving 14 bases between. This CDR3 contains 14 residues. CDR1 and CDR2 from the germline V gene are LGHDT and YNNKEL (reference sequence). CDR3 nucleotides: TGTGCCAGCAGCCAAACCCGGAAAGGGGCTGGCTACACCTTC. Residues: CASSQTRKGAGYTF.

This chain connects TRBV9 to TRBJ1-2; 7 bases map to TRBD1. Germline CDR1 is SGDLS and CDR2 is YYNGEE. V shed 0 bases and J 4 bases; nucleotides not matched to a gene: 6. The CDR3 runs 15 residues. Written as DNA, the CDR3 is TGTGCCAGCAGCGTAGTAGCAGGGGGATTCTATGGCTACACCTTC. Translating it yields CASSVVAGGFYGYTF. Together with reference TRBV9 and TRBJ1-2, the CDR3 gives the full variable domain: DSGVTQTPKHLITATGQRVTLRCSPRSGDLSVYWYQQSLDQGLQFLIQYYNGEERAKGNILERFSAQQFPDLHSELNLSSLELGDSALYFCASSVVAGGFYGYTFGSGTRLTVV.

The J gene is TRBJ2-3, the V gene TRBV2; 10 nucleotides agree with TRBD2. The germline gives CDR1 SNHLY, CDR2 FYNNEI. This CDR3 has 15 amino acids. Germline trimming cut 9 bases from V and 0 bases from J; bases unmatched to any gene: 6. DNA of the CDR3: TGTGCCAGTCAGTTACTAGCGGGAAGCACAGATACGCAGTATTTT. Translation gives CASQLLAGSTDTQYF.

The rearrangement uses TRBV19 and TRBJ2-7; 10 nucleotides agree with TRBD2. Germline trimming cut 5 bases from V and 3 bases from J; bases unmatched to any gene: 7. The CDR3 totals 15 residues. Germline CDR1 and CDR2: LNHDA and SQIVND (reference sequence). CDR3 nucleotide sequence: TGTGCCAGTAGTCCAAGGTCTAGCGGGAGCTACGAGCAGTACTTC. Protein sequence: CASSPRSSGSYEQYF.

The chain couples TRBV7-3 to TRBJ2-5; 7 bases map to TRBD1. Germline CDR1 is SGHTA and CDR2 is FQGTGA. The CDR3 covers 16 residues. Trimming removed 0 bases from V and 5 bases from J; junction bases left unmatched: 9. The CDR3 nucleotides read TGTGCCAGCAGCTTAACGGGGAACAGGGGCGGGGAGACCCAGTACTTC. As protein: CASSLTGNRGGETQYF.

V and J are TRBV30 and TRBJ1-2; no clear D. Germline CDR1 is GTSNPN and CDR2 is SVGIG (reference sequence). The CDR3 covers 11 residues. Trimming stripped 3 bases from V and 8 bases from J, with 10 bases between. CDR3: CAWSTGVGYTF. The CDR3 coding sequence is TGTGCCTGGAGCACCGGGGTCGGCTACACCTTC.